This T cell receptor (beta chain) was sequenced in a study of CD8+CD57+ T cells in acquired aplastic anemia. Overall study context: Recorded DNA amounts for sorted CD4+ and CD8+ cells had an average of around 3.5 ug. The study, taken as a whole, reports: Patients shared about 30 CD8+ CDR3 sequences with controls. In CD8+ cells, Simpson's diversity showed no significant difference between patients and controls.

Profiles of TCR beta VDJ and CDR3 were generated from a genomic DNA template. TCRdb independently ran MiXCR on the reads; one entry per CDR3 protein. The repertoire consists of fewer than 200,000 distinct CDR3 sequences, with 47% occurring once and the leading ten covering more than 1%. Germline CDR1 reads SGHTA; CDR2 reads FQGNSA. The CDR3 runs 14 residues. Trimming removed 0 bases from V and 12 bases from J; junction bases left unmatched: 3. Of note for this clonotype: Its specificity is not known.

Sequencing was done on patients that had shown CD8+CD57+ cell expansion by flow cytometry. Sequenced input: sorted CD4+, CD8+, or CD8+CD57+ T cells (not recorded which) from PBMCs. This chain joins TRBV7-2 and TRBJ1-6, with 9 bases fitting TRBD1. The sequence derives from a human donor with aplastic anemia. CDR3 in amino acids: CASSLAGQGKPLHF. CDR3 nucleotide sequence: TGTGCCAGCAGCTTAGCGGGACAGGGAAAACCCCTCCACTTT.